What follows are 15 T cell receptor beta chains derived from one specimen sequenced in a study of OX40 agonist ivuxolimab in advanced cancers. The protocol was immunoSEQ multiplex PCR, while the TCRdb copy is restricted to in-frame clones and leaves out a portion. The sample lists some 49,000 clones, roughly 85% occurring once. The starting material was CD4+ or CD8+ T cells sorted from blood, obtained in a trial of the OX40 agonist ivuxolimab. These receptors were taken from an adult with an advanced solid tumor such as melanoma, head and neck, liver or kidney cancer.

The V gene is TRBV11-2, the J gene TRBJ1-1; 11 bases are shared with TRBD1. J lost 5 bases, V lost 1 base, and 6 bases had no gene match. The V gene's germline CDR1 is SGHAT and CDR2 FQNNGV. This CDR3 is built from 16 residues. CDR3 bases: TGTGCCAGCAGCTTAGCTGGAGGACAGGGGGCAACTGAAGCTTTCTTT. Its protein product is CASSLAGGQGATEAFF. The entire variable domain, with the rest obtained from reference TRBV11-2 and TRBJ1-1, is as follows: EAGVAQSPRYKIIEKRQSVAFWCNPISGHATLYWYQQILGQGPKLLIQFQNNGVVDDSQLPKDRFSAERLKGVDSTLKIQPAKLEDSAVYLCASSLAGGQGATEAFFGQGTRLTVV.

The chain has TRBV7-2 and TRBJ1-3; D call uncertain. Germline V gene lookup returns CDR1 SGHTA and CDR2 FQGNSA. The CDR3 extends over 14 amino acids. The V and J ends lost 5 bases and 3 bases respectively, with 11 bases between them. The CDR3 DNA follows: TGTGCCAGCAGCCCTGGTCTGCTTGGAAACACCATATATTTT. This gives the protein CASSPGLLGNTIYF.

The chain recombines TRBV19 with TRBJ2-2, with D uncertain. V was shortened by 1 base and J by 10 bases, with 7 bases between the two germline ends. Germline V gene sequence: CDR1 LNHDA, CDR2 SQIVND (reference sequence). The CDR3 length is 12 residues. CDR3 region: CASSIGGLELFF. CDR3 coding DNA: TGTGCCAGTAGTATAGGGGGTTTGGAGCTGTTTTTT.

V usage is TRBV29-1 and J usage is TRBJ2-2; perhaps TRBD1 as D (5 bases). Germline V gene sequence: CDR1 SQVTM, CDR2 ANQGSEA. The CDR3 covers 13 residues. Trimming shortened V by 3 bases and J by 3 bases, and 8 bases separated the two germline ends. The CDR3 DNA follows: TGCAGCGTTGAGGACACCTACACCGGGGAGCTGTTTTTT. Protein: CSVEDTYTGELFF.

The genes are TRBV2 and TRBJ2-7; TRBD1 or TRBD2 may be the D gene (5 bases each). The V gene lost 2 bases and the J gene lost 5 bases, with 13 bases spanning the gap. CDR3 length: 14 residues. CDR1 and CDR2 from the germline V gene are SNHLY and FYNNEI. In nucleotides, the CDR3 is TGTGCCAGCAGTGAAATGTCAGGGAGCGACGAGCAGTACTTC. This codes for CASSEMSGSDEQYF.

This clone has only a few counts. The CDR3 bases are TGTGCCTGGAGTGTGGCAGTGAATTCACCCCTCCACTTT. Protein sequence: CAWSVAVNSPLHF. The rearrangement uses TRBV30 and TRBJ1-6; no clear D. CDR3 size: 13 residues. The germline V and J ends were trimmed by 0 bases and 7 bases, with 7 bases remaining between them. CDR1 is GTSNPN and CDR2 is SVGIG in the germline V gene (reference sequence).

The rearrangement uses TRBV2 and TRBJ1-2, with a tentative D call TRBD1 (5 bases). Germline CDR1 reads SNHLY; CDR2 reads FYNNEI. The CDR3 is 15 residues long. Trimming took off 4 bases at V and 0 bases at J, with 12 bases between the two ends. CDR3 sequence (DNA): TGTGCCAGCAGTGGGGACTTCCTAGCTAACTATGGCTACACCTTC. Translated, it gives CASSGDFLANYGYTF. The full variable domain, rest sourced from reference TRBV2 and TRBJ1-2, is EPEVTQTPSHQVTQMGQEVILRCVPISNHLYFYWYRQILGQKVEFLVSFYNNEISEKSEIFDDQFSVERPDGSNFTLKIRSTKLEDSAMYFCASSGDFLANYGYTFGSGTRLTVV.

The chain joins TRBV7-9 to TRBJ2-2; D perhaps matches TRBD2 (6 bases). The germline V and J ends were trimmed by 7 bases and 3 bases, with 24 bases remaining between them. The CDR3 is 18 residues long. Germline V gene data show CDR1 as SEHNR and CDR2 as FQNEAQ (reference sequence). CDR3 in DNA: TGTGCCAGCATCTCTAGAGGAGGGCAGGCTTCGGACACCGGGGAGCTGTTTTTT. Its translation: CASISRGGQASDTGELFF.

The rearrangement links TRBV28 to TRBJ2-7, with D uncertain. V lost 6 bases, J lost 0 bases, and 12 bases lay in between. Germline loops: CDR1 MDHEN, CDR2 SYDVKM. CDR3 length equals 14 residues. CDR3 sequence reads: CASRAQLNSYEQYF. CDR3 in DNA: TGTGCCAGCAGAGCGCAGTTAAACTCCTACGAGCAGTACTTC.

CDR3 bases: TGTGCCAGCAGCCCATCGGACAGGGGCTGGGGGTTTGGGACCATATATTTT. Its translation: CASSPSDRGWGFGTIYF. The genes are TRBV7-2 and TRBJ1-3; 9 bases align to TRBD1. With 5 bases clipped from V and 10 bases from J, the junction kept 18 bases outside the gene matches. Germline CDR1 reads SGHTA; CDR2 reads FQGNSA. CDR3 length equals 17 residues.

The J gene is TRBJ1-6, the V gene TRBV27; 10 bases map to TRBD1. The CDR3 extends over 16 amino acids. Unmatched junction bases numbered 7, after V lost 5 bases and J lost 6 bases. Germline-derived CDR1 and CDR2 are MNHEY and SMNVEV (reference sequence). CDR3 DNA: TGTGCCAGCAGTCCCCCGGGACAGGGGTTTAATTCACCCCTCCACTTT. Translated: CASSPPGQGFNSPLHF.

The V and J genes are TRBV5-4 and TRBJ2-7, with 8 bases matching TRBD2. The ends lost 4 bases at V and 2 bases at J; junction bases unmatched: 8. The CDR3 runs 15 residues. CDR1 SGHNT and CDR2 YYREEE come from the germline V gene (reference sequence). The CDR3 reads CASSPQRGSTYEQYF. The CDR3 region has the DNA TGTGCCAGCAGCCCTCAGCGGGGGTCGACCTACGAGCAGTACTTC.

CDR3 sequence: CASSFRDGANTGELFF. The CDR3 nucleotides are TGTGCCAGCAGCTTCCGGGACGGAGCGAACACCGGGGAGCTGTTTTTT. The chain recombines TRBV5-6 with TRBJ2-2; perhaps D is TRBD1 or TRBD2 (5 bases each). Germline V gene sequence: CDR1 SGHDT, CDR2 YYEEEE. This CDR3 comprises 16 residues. Trimming removed 2 bases from V and 0 bases from J, with 11 bases in between. The complete variable domain, with remaining parts taken from reference TRBV5-6 and TRBJ2-2, reads DAGVTQSPTHLIKTRGQQVTLRCSPKSGHDTVSWYQQALGQGPQFIFQYYEEEERQRGNFPDRFSGHQFPNYSSELNVNALLLGDSALYLCASSFRDGANTGELFFGEGSRLTVL.

This clone was seen a few times. The V and J genes are TRBV19 and TRBJ1-5; D is ambiguous. V lost 7 bases and J lost 0, with 7 bases in between. Germline CDR1 is LNHDA and CDR2 is SQIVND (reference sequence). This CDR3 contains 13 residues. CDR3 loop: CASNIHSNQPQHF. As DNA, the CDR3 is TGTGCCAGTAATATTCATAGCAATCAGCCCCAGCATTTT.

The chain uses TRBV11-1 and TRBJ1-4, with no clear D. Germline CDR1 and CDR2: SGHAT and FQDESV (reference sequence). V lost 7 bases and J lost 6, with 12 bases in between. CDR3 length equals 13 residues. The CDR3 loop reads CASNNGLDEKLFF. The CDR3 bases are TGTGCCAGCAACAACGGGCTGGATGAAAAACTGTTTTTT. Supplemented by reference TRBV11-1 and TRBJ1-4, the full variable domain reads EAEVAQSPRYKITEKSQAVAFWCDPISGHATLYWYRQILGQGPELLVQFQDESVVDDSQLPKDRFSAERLKGVDSTLKIQPAELGDSAMYLCASNNGLDEKLFFGSGTQLSVL.